Below, one T cell receptor (beta chain) is given with its context. Its antigen is not known. This sample was included in a study of OX40 agonist ivuxolimab in advanced cancers. Study-wide findings and caveats: The mean number of expanded clones was higher in CD8+ T cells than in CD4+. Both blood CD4+ and CD8+ T cells showed clonal growth by week 6 at 0.1 to 3.0 mg/kg.

TCRdb keeps only in-frame clones here, not all; method: immunoSEQ multiplex PCR. The sample has tens of thousands of clones; about nine tenths are singletons. Trimming took 0 bases from V and 3 from J; bases not matched to a gene: 8. CDR1 is SGHVS, CDR2 FQNEAQ, per germline. The CDR3 is made up of 16 amino acids. Patients were excluded for autoimmune disease history or systemic immunosuppression. Material: CD4+ or CD8+ T cells sorted from blood, obtained in a trial of the OX40 agonist ivuxolimab. The source is an adult with an advanced solid tumor such as melanoma, head and neck, liver or kidney cancer. This chain connects TRBV7-8 to TRBJ2-7; 7 nucleotides line up with TRBD1. The chain's CDR3 is CASSLARQGFFYEQYF. CDR3 in DNA: TGTGCCAGCAGCTTAGCCCGACAGGGATTCTTCTACGAGCAGTACTTC.